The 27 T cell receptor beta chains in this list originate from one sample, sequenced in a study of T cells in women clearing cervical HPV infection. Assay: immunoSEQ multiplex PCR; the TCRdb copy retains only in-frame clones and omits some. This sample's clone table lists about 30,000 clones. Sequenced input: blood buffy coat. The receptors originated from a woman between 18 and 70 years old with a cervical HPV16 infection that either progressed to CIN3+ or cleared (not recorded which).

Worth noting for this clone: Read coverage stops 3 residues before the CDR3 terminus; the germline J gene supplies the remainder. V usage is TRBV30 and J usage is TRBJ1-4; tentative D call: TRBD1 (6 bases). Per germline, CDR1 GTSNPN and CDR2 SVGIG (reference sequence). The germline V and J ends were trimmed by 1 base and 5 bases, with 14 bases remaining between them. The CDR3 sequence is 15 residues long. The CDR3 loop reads CAWSEGDIWNEKLFF. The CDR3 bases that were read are TGTGCCTGGAGTGAGGGGGACATCTGGAATGAAAAA.

CDR3 bases read: TGTGCCAGCAGTTACATCCCCACAGGGGGCATCGAGACG. Its translation: CASSYIPTGGIET. In full, the CDR3 reads CASSYIPTGGIETQYF. The chain recombines TRBV6-2 or TRBV6-3 with TRBJ2-3, with 9 nucleotides matching TRBD1. The CDR3 goes on 3 residues after the read ends, and that part is filled in from the germline J gene. The CDR3 totals 16 residues. The V gene's germline CDR1 is MNHEY and CDR2 SVGEGT.

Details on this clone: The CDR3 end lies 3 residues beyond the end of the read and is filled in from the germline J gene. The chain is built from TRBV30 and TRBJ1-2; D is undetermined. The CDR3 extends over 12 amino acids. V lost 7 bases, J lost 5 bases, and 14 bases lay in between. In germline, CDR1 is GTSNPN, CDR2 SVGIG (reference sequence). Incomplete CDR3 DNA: TGTGCCTCCGAAAAGGGTCTTTATGGC. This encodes CASEKGLYG. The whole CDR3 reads CASEKGLYGYTF. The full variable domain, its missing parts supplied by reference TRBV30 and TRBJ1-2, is SQTIHQWPATLVQPVGSPLSLECTVEGTSNPNLYWYRQAAGRGLQLLFYSVGIGQISSEVPQNLSASRPQDRQFILSSKKLLLSDSGFYLCASEKGLYGYTFGSGTRLTVV.

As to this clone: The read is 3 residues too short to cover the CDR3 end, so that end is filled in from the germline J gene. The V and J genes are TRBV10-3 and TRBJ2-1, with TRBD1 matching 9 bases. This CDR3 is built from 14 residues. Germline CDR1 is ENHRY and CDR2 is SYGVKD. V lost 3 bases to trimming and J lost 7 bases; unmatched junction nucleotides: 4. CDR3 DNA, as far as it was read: TGTGCCATCAGTGAAGCGGGACAGGGAAATGAG. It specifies CAISEAGQGNE. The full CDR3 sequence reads CAISEAGQGNEQFF.

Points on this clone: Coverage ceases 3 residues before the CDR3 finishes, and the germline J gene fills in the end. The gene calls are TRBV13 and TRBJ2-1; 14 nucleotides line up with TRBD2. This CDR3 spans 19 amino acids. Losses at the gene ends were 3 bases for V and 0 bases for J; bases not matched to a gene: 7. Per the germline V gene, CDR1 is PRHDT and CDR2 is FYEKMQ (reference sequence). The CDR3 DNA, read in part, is TGTGCCAGCAGCTTCTGGACTAGCGGGAGGCCCTTCTCCTACAATGAG. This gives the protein CASSFWTSGRPFSYNE. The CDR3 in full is CASSFWTSGRPFSYNEQFF.

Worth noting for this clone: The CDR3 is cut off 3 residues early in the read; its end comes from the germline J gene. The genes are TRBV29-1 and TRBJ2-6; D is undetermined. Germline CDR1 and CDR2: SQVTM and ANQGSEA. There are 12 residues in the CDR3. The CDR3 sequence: CSVEDARSLLTF. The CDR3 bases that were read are TGCAGCGTTGAAGATGCTAGGAGTCTC.

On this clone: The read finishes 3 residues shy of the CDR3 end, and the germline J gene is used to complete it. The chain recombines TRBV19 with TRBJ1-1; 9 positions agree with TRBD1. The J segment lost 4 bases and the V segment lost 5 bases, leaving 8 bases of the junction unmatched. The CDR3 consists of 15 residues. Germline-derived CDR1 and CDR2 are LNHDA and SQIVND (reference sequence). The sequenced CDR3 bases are TGTGCCAGTAGTCAACAGGGGGCGCTCGGCACTGAA. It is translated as CASSQQGALGTE. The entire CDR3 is CASSQQGALGTEAFF.

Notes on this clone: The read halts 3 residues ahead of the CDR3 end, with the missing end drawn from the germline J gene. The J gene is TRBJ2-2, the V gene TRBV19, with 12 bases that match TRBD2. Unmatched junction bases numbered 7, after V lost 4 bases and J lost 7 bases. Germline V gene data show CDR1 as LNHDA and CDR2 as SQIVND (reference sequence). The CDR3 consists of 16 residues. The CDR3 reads CASSTRTSGIDGELFF. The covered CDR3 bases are TGTGCCAGTAGTACCCGGACTAGCGGGATCGACGGGGAG.

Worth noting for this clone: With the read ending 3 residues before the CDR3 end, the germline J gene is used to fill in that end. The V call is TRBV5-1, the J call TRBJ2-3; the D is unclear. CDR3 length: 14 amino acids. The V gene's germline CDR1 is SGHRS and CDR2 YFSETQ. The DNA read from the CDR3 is TGCGCCAGCAGCTTAACACAGAGCCAAGAGACG. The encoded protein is CASSLTQSQET. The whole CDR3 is CASSLTQSQETQYF.

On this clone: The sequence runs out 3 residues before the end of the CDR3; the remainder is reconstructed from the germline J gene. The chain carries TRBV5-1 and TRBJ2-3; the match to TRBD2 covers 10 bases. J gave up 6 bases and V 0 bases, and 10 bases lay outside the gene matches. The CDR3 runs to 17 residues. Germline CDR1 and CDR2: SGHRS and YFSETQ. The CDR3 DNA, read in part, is TGCGCCAGCAGCTTGGATCCTAGCGGGGGAACCAGGGATACG. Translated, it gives CASSLDPSGGTRDT. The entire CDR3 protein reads CASSLDPSGGTRDTQYF.

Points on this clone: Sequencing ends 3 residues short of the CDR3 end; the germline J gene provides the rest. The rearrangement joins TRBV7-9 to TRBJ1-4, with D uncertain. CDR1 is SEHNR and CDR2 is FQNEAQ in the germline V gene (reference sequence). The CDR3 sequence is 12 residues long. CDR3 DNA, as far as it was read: TGTGCCAGCAGCTTCGAGCCCAACGTA. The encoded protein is CASSFEPNV. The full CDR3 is CASSFEPNVLFF. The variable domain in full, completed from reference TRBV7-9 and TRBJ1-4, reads DTGVSQNPRHKITKRGQNVTFRCDPISEHNRLYWYRQTLGQGPEFLTYFQNEAQLEKSRLLSDRFSAERPKGSFSTLEIQRTEQGDSAMYLCASSFEPNVLFFGSGTQLSVL.

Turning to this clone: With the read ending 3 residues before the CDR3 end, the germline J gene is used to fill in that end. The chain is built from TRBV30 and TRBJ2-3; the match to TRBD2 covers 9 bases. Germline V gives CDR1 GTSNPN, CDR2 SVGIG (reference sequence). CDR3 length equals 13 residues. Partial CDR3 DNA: TGTGCCGGGGAGACTAGCGGACAAGAGACG. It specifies CAGETSGQET. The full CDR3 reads CAGETSGQETQYF.

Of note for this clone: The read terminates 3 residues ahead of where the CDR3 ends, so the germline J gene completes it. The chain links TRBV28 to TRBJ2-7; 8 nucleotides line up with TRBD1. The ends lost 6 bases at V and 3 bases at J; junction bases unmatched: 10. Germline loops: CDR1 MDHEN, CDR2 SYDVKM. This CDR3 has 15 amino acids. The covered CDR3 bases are TGTGCCAGCAGCAAATCCGGGACAGGACTCTACGAG. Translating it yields CASSKSGTGLYE. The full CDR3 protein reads CASSKSGTGLYEQYF. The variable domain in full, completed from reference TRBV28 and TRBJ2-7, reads DVKVTQSSRYLVKRTGEKVFLECVQDMDHENMFWYRQDPGLGLRLIYFSYDVKMKEKGDIPEGYSVSREKKERFSLILESASTNQTSMYLCASSKSGTGLYEQYFGPGTRLTVT.

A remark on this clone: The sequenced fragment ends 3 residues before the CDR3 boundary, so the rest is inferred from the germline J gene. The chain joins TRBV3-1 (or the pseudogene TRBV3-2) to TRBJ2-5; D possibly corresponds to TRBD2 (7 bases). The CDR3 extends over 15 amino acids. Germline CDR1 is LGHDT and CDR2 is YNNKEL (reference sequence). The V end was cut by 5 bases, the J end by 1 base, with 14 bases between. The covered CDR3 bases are TGTGCCAGCAGCAAACAGGGAGGGGGCCAAGAGACC. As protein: CASSKQGGGQET. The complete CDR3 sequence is CASSKQGGGQETQYF.

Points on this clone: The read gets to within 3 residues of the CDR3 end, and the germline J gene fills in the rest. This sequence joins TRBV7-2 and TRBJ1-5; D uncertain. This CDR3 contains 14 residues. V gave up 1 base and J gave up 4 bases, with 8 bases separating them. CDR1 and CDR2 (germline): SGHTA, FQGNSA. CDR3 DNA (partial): TGTGCCAGCAGCTTAGTTTTCGGGAATCAGCCC. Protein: CASSLVFGNQP. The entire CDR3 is CASSLVFGNQPQHF.

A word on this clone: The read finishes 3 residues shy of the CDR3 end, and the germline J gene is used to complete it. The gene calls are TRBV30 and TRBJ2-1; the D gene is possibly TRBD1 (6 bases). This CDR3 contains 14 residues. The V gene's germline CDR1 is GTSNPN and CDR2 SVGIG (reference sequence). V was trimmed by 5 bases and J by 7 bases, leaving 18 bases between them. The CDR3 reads CAWEAGVLGNEQFF. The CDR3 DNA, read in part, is TGTGCCTGGGAAGCAGGGGTGTTAGGGAATGAG.

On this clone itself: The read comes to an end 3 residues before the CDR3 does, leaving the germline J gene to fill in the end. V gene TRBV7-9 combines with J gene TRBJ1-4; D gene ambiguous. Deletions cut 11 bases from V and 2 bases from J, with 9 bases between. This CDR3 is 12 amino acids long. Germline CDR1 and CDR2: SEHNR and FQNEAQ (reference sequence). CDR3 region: CAAGRTNEKLFF. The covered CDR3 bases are TGTGCCGCGGGGAGGACTAATGAAAAA.

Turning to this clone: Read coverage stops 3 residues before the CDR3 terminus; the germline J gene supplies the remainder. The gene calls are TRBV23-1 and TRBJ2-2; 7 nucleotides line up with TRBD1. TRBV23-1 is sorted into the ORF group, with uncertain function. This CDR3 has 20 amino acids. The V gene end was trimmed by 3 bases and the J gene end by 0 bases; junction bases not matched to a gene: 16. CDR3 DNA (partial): TGCGCCAGCAGTCATGAATATCACAGGGGATACTCCGCGAACACCGGGGAG. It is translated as CASSHEYHRGYSANTGE. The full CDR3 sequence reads CASSHEYHRGYSANTGELFF.

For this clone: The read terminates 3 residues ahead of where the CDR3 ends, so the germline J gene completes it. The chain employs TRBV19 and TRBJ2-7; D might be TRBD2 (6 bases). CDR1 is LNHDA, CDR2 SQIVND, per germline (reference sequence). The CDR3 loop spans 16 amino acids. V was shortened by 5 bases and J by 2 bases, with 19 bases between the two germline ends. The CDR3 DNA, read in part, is TGTGCCAGTAGTTCCCCCGGGACTGGGTCACCCTACGAG. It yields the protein CASSSPGTGSPYE. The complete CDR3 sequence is CASSSPGTGSPYEQYF.

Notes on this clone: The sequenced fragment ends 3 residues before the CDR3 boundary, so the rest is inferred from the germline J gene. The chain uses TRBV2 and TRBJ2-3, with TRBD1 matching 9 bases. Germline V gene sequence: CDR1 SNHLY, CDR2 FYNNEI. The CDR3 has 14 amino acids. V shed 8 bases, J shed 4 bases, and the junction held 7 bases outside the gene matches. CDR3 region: CASLGDREADTQYF. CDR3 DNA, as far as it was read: TGTGCCAGCCTAGGGGACAGGGAGGCAGATACG.

CDR3: CASSRGQGATGELFF. The sequenced part of the CDR3 DNA is TGTGCCAGCAGCCGTGGACAGGGGGCTACCGGGGAG. This chain joins TRBV5-8 and TRBJ2-2, with 11 bases aligning to TRBD1. The read gets to within 3 residues of the CDR3 end, and the germline J gene fills in the rest. The CDR3 is made up of 15 amino acids. The V segment lost 4 bases and the J segment 5 bases; nucleotides outside the gene matches: 4. Looked up from germline, CDR1 is SGHTS and CDR2 is YDEGEE.

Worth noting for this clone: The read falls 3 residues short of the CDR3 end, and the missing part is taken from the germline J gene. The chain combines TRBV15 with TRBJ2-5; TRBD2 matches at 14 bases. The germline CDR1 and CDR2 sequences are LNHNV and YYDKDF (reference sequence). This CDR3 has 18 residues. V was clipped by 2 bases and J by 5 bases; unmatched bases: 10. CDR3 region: CATSRPKETSGRVETQYF. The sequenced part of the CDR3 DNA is TGTGCCACCAGCAGACCTAAGGAGACTAGCGGGAGGGTTGAGACC. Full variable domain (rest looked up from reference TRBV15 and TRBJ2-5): DAMVIQNPRYQVTQFGKPVTLSCSQTLNHNVMYWYQQKSSQAPKLLFHYYDKDFNNEADTPDNFQSRRPNTSFCFLDIRSPGLGDTAMYLCATSRPKETSGRVETQYFGPGTRLLVL.

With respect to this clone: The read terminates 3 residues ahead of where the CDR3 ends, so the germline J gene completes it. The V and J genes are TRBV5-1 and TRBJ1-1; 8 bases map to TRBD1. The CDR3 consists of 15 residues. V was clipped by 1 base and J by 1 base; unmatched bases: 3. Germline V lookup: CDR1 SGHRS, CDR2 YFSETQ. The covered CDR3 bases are TGCGCCAGCAGCTTGACAGGGGGTCGGAACACTGAA. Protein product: CASSLTGGRNTE. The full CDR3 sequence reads CASSLTGGRNTEAFF.

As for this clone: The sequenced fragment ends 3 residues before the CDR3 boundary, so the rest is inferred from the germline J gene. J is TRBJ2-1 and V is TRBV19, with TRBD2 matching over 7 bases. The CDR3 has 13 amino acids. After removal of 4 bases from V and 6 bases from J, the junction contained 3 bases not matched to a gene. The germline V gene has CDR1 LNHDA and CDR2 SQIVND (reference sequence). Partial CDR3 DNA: TGTGCCAGTAGTAACCCTAGCGGCAATGAG. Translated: CASSNPSGNE. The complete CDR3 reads CASSNPSGNEQFF.

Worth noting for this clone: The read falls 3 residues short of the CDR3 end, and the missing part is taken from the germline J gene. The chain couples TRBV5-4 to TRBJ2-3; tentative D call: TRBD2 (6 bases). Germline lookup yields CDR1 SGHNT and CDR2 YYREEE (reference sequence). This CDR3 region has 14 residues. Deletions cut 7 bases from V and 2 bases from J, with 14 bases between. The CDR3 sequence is CASLMAGNTDTQYF. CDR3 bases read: TGTGCCAGCTTAATGGCGGGAAACACAGATACG. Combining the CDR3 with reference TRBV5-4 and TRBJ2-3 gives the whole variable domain ETGVTQSPTHLIKTRGQQVTLRCSSQSGHNTVSWYQQALGQGPQFIFQYYREEENGRGNFPPRFSGLQFPNYSSELNVNALELDDSALYLCASLMAGNTDTQYFGPGTRLTVL.

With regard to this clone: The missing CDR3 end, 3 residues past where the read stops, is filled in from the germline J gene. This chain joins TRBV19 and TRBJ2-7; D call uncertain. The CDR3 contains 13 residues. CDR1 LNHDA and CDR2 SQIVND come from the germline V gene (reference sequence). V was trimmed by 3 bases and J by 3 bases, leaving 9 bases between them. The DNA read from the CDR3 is TGTGCCAGTAGTATTGGGCAAAGCTACGAG. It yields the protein CASSIGQSYE. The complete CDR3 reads CASSIGQSYEQYF.

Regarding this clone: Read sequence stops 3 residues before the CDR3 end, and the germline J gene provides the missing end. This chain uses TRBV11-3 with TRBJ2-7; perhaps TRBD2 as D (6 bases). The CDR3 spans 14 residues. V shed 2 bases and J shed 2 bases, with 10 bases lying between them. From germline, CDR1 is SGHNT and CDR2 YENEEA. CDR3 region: CASSLFGGTYEQYF. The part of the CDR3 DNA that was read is TGTGCCAGCAGCTTATTTGGGGGGACCTACGAG.